This TCR beta chain emerged from a study of cytomegalovirus exposure and HLA in healthy donors. Overall study context: Among about 380 genotyped donors, around 77% fell in the Caucasian-associated ancestry cluster.

Germline CDR1 reads ENHRY; CDR2 reads SYGVKD. Trimming took off 10 bases at V and 0 bases at J, with 12 bases between the two ends. This CDR3 is built from 13 residues. Comment on this clone: The antigen is not known.

Study-level points and caveats: TCR beta V segments were, for the most part, productive about 87% or about 30% of the time in an earlier analysis.

Both 60 Vbeta primers and 13 Jbeta primers went into the PCR. The method was immunoSEQ multiplex PCR; TCRdb's version includes in-frame clones alone and lacks a portion of them. Altogether roughly 86,000 clones are present, about 66% being singletons, with the ten largest covering 20% to 25%. The sample taken for sequencing was PBMCs. This receptor was identified in a woman between 45 and 60 years old in good health and CMV-seropositive. V gene TRBV10-3 combines with J gene TRBJ1-2, with TRBD1 as a possible D gene (6 bases). This CDR3 is CATRDKPNYGYTF. The CDR3 DNA reads as TGTGCCACCCGGGACAAGCCTAACTATGGCTACACCTTC.